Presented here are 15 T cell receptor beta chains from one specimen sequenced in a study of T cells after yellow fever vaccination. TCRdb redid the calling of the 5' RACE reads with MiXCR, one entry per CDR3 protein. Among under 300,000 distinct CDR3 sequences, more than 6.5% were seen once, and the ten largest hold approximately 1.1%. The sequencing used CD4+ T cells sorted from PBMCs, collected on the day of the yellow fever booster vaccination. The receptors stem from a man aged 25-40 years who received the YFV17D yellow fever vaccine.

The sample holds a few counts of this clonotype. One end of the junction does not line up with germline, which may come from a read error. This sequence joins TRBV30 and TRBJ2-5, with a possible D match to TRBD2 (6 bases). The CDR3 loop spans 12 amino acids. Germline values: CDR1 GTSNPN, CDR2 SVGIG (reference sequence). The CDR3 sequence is CAGGDRGPLRSF. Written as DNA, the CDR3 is TGTGCTGGAGGGGACCGGGGCCCACTAAGGTCCTTC.

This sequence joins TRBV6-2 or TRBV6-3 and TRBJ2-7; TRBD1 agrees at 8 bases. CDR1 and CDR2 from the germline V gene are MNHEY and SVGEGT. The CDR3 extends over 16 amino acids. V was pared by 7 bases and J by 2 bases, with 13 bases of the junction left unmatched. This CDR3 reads CASKRSPTGEPYEQYF. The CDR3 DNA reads TGTGCCAGCAAACGGTCCCCGACAGGGGAGCCCTACGAGCAGTACTTC.

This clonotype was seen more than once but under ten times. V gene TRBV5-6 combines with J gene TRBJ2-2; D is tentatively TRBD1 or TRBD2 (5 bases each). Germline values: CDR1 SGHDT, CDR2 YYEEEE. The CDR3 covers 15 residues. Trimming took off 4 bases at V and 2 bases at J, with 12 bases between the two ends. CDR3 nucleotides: TGTGCCAGCAGCCCCTGGGACCTTAACACCGGGGAGCTGTTTTTT. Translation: CASSPWDLNTGELFF.

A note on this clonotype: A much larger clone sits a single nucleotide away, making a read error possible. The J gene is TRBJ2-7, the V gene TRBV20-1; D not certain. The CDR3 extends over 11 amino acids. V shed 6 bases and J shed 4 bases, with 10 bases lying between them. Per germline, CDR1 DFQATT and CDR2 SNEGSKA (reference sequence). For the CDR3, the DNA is TGCAGTGCCCAAGAACAATACGAGCAGTACTTC. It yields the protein CSAQEQYEQYF.

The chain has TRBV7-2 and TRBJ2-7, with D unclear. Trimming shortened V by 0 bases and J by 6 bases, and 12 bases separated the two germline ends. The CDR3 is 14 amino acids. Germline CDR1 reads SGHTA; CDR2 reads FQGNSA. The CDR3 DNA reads TGTGCCAGCAGCTTAGCGCTAGGGTCTCGCGAGCAGTACTTC. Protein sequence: CASSLALGSREQYF.

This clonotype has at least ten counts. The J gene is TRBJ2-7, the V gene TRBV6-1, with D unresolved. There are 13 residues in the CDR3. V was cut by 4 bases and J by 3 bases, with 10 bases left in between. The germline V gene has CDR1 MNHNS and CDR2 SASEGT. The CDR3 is CASSVRANYEQYF. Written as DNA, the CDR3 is TGTGCCAGCAGTGTCCGGGCCAACTACGAGCAGTACTTC.

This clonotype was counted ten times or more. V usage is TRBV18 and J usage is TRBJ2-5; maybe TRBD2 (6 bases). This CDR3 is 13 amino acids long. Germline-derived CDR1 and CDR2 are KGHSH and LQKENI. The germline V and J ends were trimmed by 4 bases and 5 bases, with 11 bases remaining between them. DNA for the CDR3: TGTGCCAGCTCACAACGGGAGTTGGAGACCCAGTACTTC. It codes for CASSQRELETQYF. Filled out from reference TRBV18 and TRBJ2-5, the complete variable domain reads NAGVMQNPRHLVRRRGQEARLRCSPMKGHSHVYWYRQLPEEGLKFMVYLQKENIIDESGMPKERFSAEFPKEGPSILRIQQVVRGDSAAYFCASSQRELETQYFGPGTRLLVL.

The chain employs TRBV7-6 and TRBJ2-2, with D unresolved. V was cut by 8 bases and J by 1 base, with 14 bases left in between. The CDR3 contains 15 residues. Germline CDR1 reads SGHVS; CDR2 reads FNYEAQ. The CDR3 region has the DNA TGTGCCAGCTCATCGTTAGGGATGAACACCGGGGAGCTGTTTTTT. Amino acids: CASSSLGMNTGELFF.

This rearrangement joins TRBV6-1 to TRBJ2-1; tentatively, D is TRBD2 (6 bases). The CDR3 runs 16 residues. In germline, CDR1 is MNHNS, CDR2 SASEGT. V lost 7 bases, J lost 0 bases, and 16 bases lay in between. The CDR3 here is CASTPLGGNSYNEQFF. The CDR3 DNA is TGTGCCAGCACCCCGCTTGGCGGGAACTCCTACAATGAGCAGTTCTTC.

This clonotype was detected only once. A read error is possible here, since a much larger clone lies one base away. DNA of the CDR3: TGCGCCAGCAGTTCTAGCGGAAATACCTACAATGAGAAGTTCTTC. It translates to CASSSSGNTYNEKFF. J is TRBJ2-1 and V is TRBV10-2; TRBD2 agrees at 7 bases. Germline lookup yields CDR1 WSHSY and CDR2 SAAADI. The length of the CDR3 is 15 residues.

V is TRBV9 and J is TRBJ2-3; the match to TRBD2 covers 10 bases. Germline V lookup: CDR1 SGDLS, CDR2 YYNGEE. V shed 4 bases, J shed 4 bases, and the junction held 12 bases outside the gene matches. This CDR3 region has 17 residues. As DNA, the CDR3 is TGTGCCAGCAGCACCCACCCCAGCGGGAGGGCCCCAGATACGCAGTATTTT. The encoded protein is CASSTHPSGRAPDTQYF.

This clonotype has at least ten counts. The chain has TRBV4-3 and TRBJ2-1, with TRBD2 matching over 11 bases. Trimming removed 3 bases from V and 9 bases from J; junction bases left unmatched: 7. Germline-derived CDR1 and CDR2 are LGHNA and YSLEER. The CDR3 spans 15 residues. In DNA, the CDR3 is TGCGCCAGCAGCCAGATACTAGCGGGAGTTGGTGAGCAGTTCTTC. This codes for CASSQILAGVGEQFF.

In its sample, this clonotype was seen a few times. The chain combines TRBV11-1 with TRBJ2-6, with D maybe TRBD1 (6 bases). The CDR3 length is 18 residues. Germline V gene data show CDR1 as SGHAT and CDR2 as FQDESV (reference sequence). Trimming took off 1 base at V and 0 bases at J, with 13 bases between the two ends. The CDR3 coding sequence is TGTGCCAGCAGCTTAGTCAGGGGAACCGCCTCTGGGGCCAACGTCCTGACTTTC. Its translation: CASSLVRGTASGANVLTF.

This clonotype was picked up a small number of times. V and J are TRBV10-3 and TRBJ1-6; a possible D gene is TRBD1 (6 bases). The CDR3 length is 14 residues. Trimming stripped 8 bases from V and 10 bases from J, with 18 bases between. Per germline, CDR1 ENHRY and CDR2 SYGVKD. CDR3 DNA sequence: TGTGCCATCCGCGACCTAGGGGGGATGTCACCCCTCCACTTT. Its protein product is CAIRDLGGMSPLHF.

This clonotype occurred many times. CDR3 nucleotide sequence: TGTGCTAGTGGTTTGGAGGGGGTTTCGCAGTTCTTC. This gives the protein CASGLEGVSQFF. V is TRBV12-5 and J is TRBJ2-1; tentative D call: TRBD1 (6 bases). The CDR3 consists of 12 residues. Trimming took 1 base from V and 12 from J, leaving 10 bases between them. Germline CDR1 LGHNT, CDR2 FRNRAP.